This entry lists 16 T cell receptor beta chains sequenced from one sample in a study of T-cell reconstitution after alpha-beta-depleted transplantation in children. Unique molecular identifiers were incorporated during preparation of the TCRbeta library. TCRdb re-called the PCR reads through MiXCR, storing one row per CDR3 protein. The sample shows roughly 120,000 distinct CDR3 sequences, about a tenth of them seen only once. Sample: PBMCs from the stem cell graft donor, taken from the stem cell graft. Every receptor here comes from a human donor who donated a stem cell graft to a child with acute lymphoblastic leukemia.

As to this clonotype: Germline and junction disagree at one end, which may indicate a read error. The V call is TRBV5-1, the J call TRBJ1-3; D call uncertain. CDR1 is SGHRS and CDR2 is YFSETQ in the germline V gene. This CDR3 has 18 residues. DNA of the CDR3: TGTGCCATCGGCTCCAACCGTCCTGGGGTGAGCTCTGGAAACACCATATATTTT. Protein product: CAIGSNRPGVSSGNTIYF.

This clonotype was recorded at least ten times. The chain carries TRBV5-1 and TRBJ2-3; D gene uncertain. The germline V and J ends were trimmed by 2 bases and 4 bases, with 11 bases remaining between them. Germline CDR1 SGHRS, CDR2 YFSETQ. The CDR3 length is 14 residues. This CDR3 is CASSFERAADTQYF. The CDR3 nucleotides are TGCGCCAGCAGCTTTGAAAGGGCGGCAGATACGCAGTATTTT. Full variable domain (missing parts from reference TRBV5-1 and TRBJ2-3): KAGVTQTPRYLIKTRGQQVTLSCSPISGHRSVSWYQQTPGQGLQFLFEYFSETQRNKGNFPGRFSGRQFSNSRSEMNVSTLELGDSALYLCASSFERAADTQYFGPGTRLTVL.

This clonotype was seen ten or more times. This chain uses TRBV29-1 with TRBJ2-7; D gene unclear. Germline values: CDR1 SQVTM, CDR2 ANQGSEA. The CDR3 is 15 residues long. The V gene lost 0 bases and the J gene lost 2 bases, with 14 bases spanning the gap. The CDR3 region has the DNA TGCAGCGTTGAAGATCTTTGGGCAGTTACCTACGAGCAGTACTTC. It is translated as CSVEDLWAVTYEQYF.

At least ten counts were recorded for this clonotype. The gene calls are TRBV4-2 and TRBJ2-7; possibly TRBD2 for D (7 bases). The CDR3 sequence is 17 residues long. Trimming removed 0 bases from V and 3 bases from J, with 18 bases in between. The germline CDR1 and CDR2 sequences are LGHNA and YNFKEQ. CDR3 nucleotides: TGTGCCAGCAGCCAAGATGGGTCTGGCGGGGGCAGCTACGAGCAGTACTTC. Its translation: CASSQDGSGGGSYEQYF.

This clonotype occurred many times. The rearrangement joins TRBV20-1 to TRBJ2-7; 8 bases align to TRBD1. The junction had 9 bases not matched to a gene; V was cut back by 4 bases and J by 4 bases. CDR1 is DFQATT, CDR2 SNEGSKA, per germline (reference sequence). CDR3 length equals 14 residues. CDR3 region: CSAISRDRRYEQYF. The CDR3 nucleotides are TGCAGTGCTATCTCGCGGGACAGGAGGTACGAGCAGTACTTC.

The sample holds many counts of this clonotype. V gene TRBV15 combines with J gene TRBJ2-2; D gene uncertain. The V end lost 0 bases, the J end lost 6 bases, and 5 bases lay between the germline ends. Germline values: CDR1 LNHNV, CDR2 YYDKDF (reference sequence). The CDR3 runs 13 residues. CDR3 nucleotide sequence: TGTGCCACCAGCAGAGATCAAGCCGGGGAGCTGTTTTTT. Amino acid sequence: CATSRDQAGELFF.

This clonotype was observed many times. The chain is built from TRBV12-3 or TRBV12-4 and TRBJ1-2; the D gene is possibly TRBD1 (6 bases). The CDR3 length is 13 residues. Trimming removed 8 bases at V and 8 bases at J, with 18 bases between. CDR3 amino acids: CASQVGTGNGYTF. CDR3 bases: TGTGCCAGCCAGGTTGGAACAGGGAACGGCTACACCTTC.

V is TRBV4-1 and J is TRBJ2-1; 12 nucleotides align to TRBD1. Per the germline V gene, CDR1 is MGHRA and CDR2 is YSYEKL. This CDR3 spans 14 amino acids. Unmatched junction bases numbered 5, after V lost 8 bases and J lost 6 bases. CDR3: CASQGQGAINEQFF. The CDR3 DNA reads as TGCGCCAGCCAGGGACAGGGGGCGATCAATGAGCAGTTCTTC.

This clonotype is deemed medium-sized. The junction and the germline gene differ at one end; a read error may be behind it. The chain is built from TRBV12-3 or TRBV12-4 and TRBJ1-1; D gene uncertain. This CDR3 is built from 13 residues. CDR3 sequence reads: CASSLGPNTEAFF. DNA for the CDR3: TGTGCCAGCAGCTTAGGTCCGAACACTGAAGCTTTCTTT.

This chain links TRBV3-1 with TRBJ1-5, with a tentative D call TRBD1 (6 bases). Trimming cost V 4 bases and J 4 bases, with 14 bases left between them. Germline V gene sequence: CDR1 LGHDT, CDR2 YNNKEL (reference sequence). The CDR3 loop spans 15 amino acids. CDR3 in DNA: TGTGCCAGCAGCCTACAGGGTGGGTTTAATCAGCCCCAGCATTTT. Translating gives CASSLQGGFNQPQHF.

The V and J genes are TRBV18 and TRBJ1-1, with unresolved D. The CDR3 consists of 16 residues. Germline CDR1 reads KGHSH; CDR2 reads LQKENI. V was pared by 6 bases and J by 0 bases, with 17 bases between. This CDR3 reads CASSEQSGGMNTEAFF. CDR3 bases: TGTGCCAGCTCCGAACAGAGCGGAGGGATGAACACTGAAGCTTTCTTT. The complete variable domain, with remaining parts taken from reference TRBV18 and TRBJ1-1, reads NAGVMQNPRHLVRRRGQEARLRCSPMKGHSHVYWYRQLPEEGLKFMVYLQKENIIDESGMPKERFSAEFPKEGPSILRIQQVVRGDSAAYFCASSEQSGGMNTEAFFGQGTRLTVV.

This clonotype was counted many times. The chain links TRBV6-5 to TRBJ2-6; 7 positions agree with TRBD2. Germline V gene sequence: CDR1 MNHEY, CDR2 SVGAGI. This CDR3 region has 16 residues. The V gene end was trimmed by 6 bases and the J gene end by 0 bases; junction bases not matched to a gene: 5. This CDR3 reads CASSPTSSSGANVLTF. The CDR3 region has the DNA TGTGCCAGCAGCCCGACTAGCAGCTCTGGGGCCAACGTCCTGACTTTC.

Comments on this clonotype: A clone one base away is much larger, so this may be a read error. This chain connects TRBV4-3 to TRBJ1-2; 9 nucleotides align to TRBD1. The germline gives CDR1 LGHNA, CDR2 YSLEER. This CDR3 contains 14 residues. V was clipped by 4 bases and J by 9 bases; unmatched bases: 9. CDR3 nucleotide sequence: TGCGCCAGCAGCCCCCTTGGACAGGGGAATTGCTACACCTTC. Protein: CASSPLGQGNCYTF.

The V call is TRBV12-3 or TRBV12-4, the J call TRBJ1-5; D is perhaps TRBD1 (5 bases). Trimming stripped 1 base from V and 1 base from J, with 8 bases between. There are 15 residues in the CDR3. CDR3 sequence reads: CASSLEGFSNQPQHF. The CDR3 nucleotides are TGTGCCAGCAGTTTAGAGGGGTTCAGCAATCAGCCCCAGCATTTT.

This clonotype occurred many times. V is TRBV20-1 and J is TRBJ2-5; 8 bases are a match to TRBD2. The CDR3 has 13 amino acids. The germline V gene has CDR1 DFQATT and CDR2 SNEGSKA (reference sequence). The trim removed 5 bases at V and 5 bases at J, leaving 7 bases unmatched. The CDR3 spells CSAGTSPSETQYF. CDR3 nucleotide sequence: TGCAGTGCTGGGACTAGTCCCTCCGAGACCCAGTACTTC.

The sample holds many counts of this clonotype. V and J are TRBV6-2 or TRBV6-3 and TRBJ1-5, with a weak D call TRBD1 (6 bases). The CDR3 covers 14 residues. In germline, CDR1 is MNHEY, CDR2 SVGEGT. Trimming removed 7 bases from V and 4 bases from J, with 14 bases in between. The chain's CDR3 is CASNSGHHNQPQHF. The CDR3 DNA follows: TGTGCCAGCAATTCGGGACATCATAATCAGCCCCAGCATTTT.